Presented here are 31 T cell receptor beta chains from one specimen sequenced in a study of regulatory T cells in long-lasting Graves disease. Relying on iRepertoire HTBI primers and Arm-PCR of CDR3 regions, the team built TCR beta libraries. TCRdb called the multiplex PCR reads again in MiXCR, with one record for every CDR3 protein. The sample shows a few hundred thousand distinct CDR3 sequences, approximately 23% of them seen only once. Time point denoted: persistent/refractory GD, antithyroid drugs over 5 years with positive TRAb. Following extraction of RNA from PBMCs, that RNA was used to make the TCR library. The input for sequencing was peripheral blood mononuclear cells (PBMCs), taken when the disease was refractory, from a patient treated with antithyroid drugs. These receptors all stem from a woman aged 40 to 50 with Graves disease.

This chain uses TRBV5-1 with TRBJ2-6; no clear D. This CDR3 has 16 residues. Looked up from germline, CDR1 is SGHRS and CDR2 is YFSETQ. Trimming pared 0 bases from V and 4 bases from J, leaving 11 bases between. Here the CDR3 reads CASSLELVTGANVLTF. The CDR3 nucleotides read TGCGCCAGCAGCTTGGAGCTGGTAACAGGGGCCAACGTCCTGACTTTC.

The chain combines TRBV5-1 with TRBJ2-5; D might be TRBD1 (5 bases). Trimming removed 2 bases from V and 5 bases from J, with 16 bases in between. This CDR3 contains 15 residues. Germline CDR1 is SGHRS and CDR2 is YFSETQ. The CDR3 DNA reads as TGCGCCAGCAGCTTTGGACCCCAAAAGGGGGAGACCCAGTACTTC. As protein: CASSFGPQKGETQYF.

This clonotype was detected a few times. This CDR3 reads CASRMNLGQDSNQPQHF. The CDR3, as DNA: TGTGCCAGCAGGATGAATCTCGGACAGGATAGCAATCAGCCCCAGCATTTT. The chain is built from TRBV2 and TRBJ1-5; 7 bases match TRBD1. The CDR3 is made up of 17 amino acids. Germline lookup yields CDR1 SNHLY and CDR2 FYNNEI. Trimming took 6 bases from V and 0 from J; bases not matched to a gene: 11.

The rearrangement links TRBV6-1 to TRBJ2-3; D gene ambiguous. The germline V gene encodes CDR1 MNHNS and CDR2 SASEGT. The CDR3 has 14 amino acids. Trimming removed 8 bases from V and 2 bases from J, with 14 bases in between. The CDR3 here is CASFNDGYTDTQYF. The DNA of the CDR3 is TGTGCCAGCTTTAATGACGGATACACAGATACGCAGTATTTT.

In its sample, this clonotype was seen a few times. J is TRBJ1-1 and V is TRBV5-1; D call uncertain. This CDR3 has 17 amino acids. CDR1 SGHRS and CDR2 YFSETQ come from the germline V gene. Trimming removed 1 base at V and 3 bases at J, with 19 bases between. CDR3 loop: CASSLQHSFRRDTEAFF. The CDR3 DNA sequence: TGCGCCAGCAGCTTGCAACACAGCTTTAGGAGGGACACTGAAGCTTTCTTT.

This clonotype was seen repeatedly, ten times or more. The rearrangement uses TRBV10-2 and TRBJ2-5, with TRBD2 matching 14 bases. Germline assignment: CDR1 WSHSY and CDR2 SAAADI. V was pared by 6 bases and J by 4 bases, with 10 bases of the junction left unmatched. This CDR3 spans 17 amino acids. CDR3 sequence: CASRRRTSGRTRETQYF. Here the CDR3 DNA reads TGCGCCAGCAGGAGAAGGACTAGCGGGAGGACAAGAGAGACCCAGTACTTC.

The genes are TRBV30 and TRBJ2-5; D not certain. The end of the DNA is better explained by TRBJ2-1, so the J call may be wrong. CDR3 length: 13 amino acids. Per germline, CDR1 GTSNPN and CDR2 SVGIG (reference sequence). The CDR3 bases are TGTGCCTGGAGTATTAGTAGGTACAATGAGCAGTTCTTC. This codes for CAWSISRYNEQFF.

This clonotype appeared many times. The chain has TRBV2 and TRBJ1-4; 11 bases match TRBD1. V lost 2 bases to trimming and J lost 8 bases; unmatched junction nucleotides: 7. The CDR3 spans 16 residues. Germline V gives CDR1 SNHLY, CDR2 FYNNEI. The CDR3, as DNA: TGTGCCAGCAGTGAAAATCTCGGGGACAGGGGGGAAAAACTGTTTTTT. It yields the protein CASSENLGDRGEKLFF.

This clonotype has only a few counts. The chain couples TRBV24-1 to TRBJ1-5, with D possibly TRBD1 on 6 matching bases. There are 15 residues in the CDR3. Deletions cut 4 bases from V and 2 bases from J, with 11 bases between. CDR1 is KGHDR, CDR2 SFDVKD, per germline. The chain's CDR3 is CATSDSGGRNQPQHF. The CDR3 DNA is TGTGCCACCAGTGACTCCGGGGGGCGCAATCAGCCCCAGCATTTT.

This rearrangement joins TRBV5-1 to TRBJ2-5; 8 bases are a match to TRBD2. Germline-derived CDR1 and CDR2 are SGHRS and YFSETQ. CDR3 size: 15 residues. V lost 0 bases to trimming and J lost 5 bases; unmatched junction nucleotides: 6. The CDR3 region has the DNA TGCGCCAGCAGCTTGGCGGTAGCGGGACGCGAGACCCAGTACTTC. Translation: CASSLAVAGRETQYF.

This clonotype was seen many times. CDR3: CASSLWSRWSDSPLHF. CDR3 DNA: TGTGCCAGCAGTTTATGGAGCCGTTGGTCGGATTCACCCCTCCACTTT. The V call is TRBV27, the J call TRBJ1-6; D is undetermined. The CDR3 loop spans 16 amino acids. With 1 base removed from V and 8 bases from J, the gap between germline ends came to 15 bases. Germline V CDR1 and CDR2: MNHEY, SMNVEV (reference sequence).

The chain combines TRBV19 with TRBJ2-2; D is undetermined. The length of the CDR3 is 12 residues. Germline V gene lookup returns CDR1 LNHDA and CDR2 SQIVND (reference sequence). Trimming took off 3 bases at V and 7 bases at J, with 6 bases between the two ends. This chain's CDR3 is CASSMYDGELFF. As DNA, the CDR3 is TGTGCCAGTAGTATGTATGACGGGGAGCTGTTTTTT.

For this clonotype: This may be a read error, as it is one base from a much larger clone. The V call is TRBV28, the J call TRBJ1-5; D perhaps matches TRBD1 (5 bases). The CDR3 has 15 amino acids. Trimming cost V 6 bases and J 7 bases, with 19 bases left between them. CDR1 and CDR2 from the germline V gene are MDHEN and SYDVKM. CDR3 residues: CASRLGPPGGQPQHF. As DNA, the CDR3 is TGTGCCAGCAGATTGGGCCCCCCCGGGGGGCAGCCCCAGCATTTT.

There are many counts of this clonotype. Germline is not matched at one junction end, which may reflect a read error. This chain joins TRBV2 and TRBJ2-2, with TRBD2 matching 9 bases. CDR1 and CDR2 from the germline V gene are SNHLY and FYNNEI. The CDR3 contains 17 residues. In nucleotides, the CDR3 is TGTGCCAGCAGTTTCTTCTCGACTAGCGGCAACACCGGAGAGCTGTTTTTT. Translation: CASSFFSTSGNTGELFF. The whole variable domain, filled in from reference TRBV2 and TRBJ2-2, reads EPEVTQTPSHQVTQMGQEVILRCVPISNHLYFYWYRQILGQKVEFLVSFYNNEISEKSEIFDDQFSVERPDGSNFTLKIRSTKLEDSAMYFCASSFFSTSGNTGELFFGEGSRLTVL.

This clonotype was observed at least ten times. The chain couples TRBV7-2 to TRBJ2-2; 8 nucleotides match TRBD2. The ends lost 4 bases at V and 6 bases at J; junction bases unmatched: 10. This CDR3 has 16 residues. The germline V gene encodes CDR1 SGHTA and CDR2 FQGNSA. The DNA of the CDR3 is TGTGCCAGCAGCTCCTGGGCGGGAGGCGTATCCGGGGAGCTGTTTTTT. Translation: CASSSWAGGVSGELFF.

A word on this clonotype: This may be a read error, as it is one base from a much larger clone. DNA of the CDR3: TGTGCCAGCAGCTCGGGATCTCAGGCCCAGTACTTC. Its protein is CASSSGSQAQYF. V and J are TRBV7-6 and TRBJ2-5; D possibly corresponds to TRBD2 (5 bases). Germline V lookup: CDR1 SGHVS, CDR2 FNYEAQ. The ends were cut back, 4 bases at V and 9 bases at J, with 12 bases in the middle. There are 12 residues in the CDR3.

In its sample, this clonotype was seen a few times. V usage is TRBV20-1 and J usage is TRBJ2-7; D remains ambiguous. Germline V gene lookup returns CDR1 DFQATT and CDR2 SNEGSKA (reference sequence). V was clipped by 0 bases and J by 0 bases, with 9 bases between them. The CDR3 is 14 residues long. CDR3: CSARDSASSYEQYF. CDR3 nucleotide sequence: TGCAGTGCTAGAGACTCCGCGAGCTCCTACGAGCAGTACTTC.

The table lists this clonotype with a count of one. It differs at one base from a far larger clone, so likely a read error. The V call is TRBV6-5, the J call TRBJ2-7; D is perhaps TRBD1 or TRBD2 (5 bases each). The CDR3 totals 14 residues. Germline CDR1 and CDR2: MNHEY and SVGAGI. The CDR3 sequence: CASSHSRGDHEQYF. As DNA, the CDR3 is TGTGCCAGCAGTCACTCGAGGGGAGACCACGAGCAGTACTTC.

The V call is TRBV6-1, the J call TRBJ1-5; tentatively, D is TRBD1 (5 bases). Trimming stripped 7 bases from V and 1 base from J, with 11 bases between. This CDR3 is built from 14 residues. Germline V gene lookup returns CDR1 MNHNS and CDR2 SASEGT. CDR3 sequence: CASKLGGSNQPQHF. The DNA of the CDR3 is TGTGCCAGCAAACTGGGGGGAAGCAATCAGCCCCAGCATTTT.

In this sample, this clonotype turned up many times. This sequence joins TRBV28 and TRBJ2-2, with D unresolved. This CDR3 comprises 15 residues. Germline V gene lookup returns CDR1 MDHEN and CDR2 SYDVKM. The V gene lost 3 bases and the J gene lost 1 base, with 9 bases spanning the gap. The CDR3 loop reads CASSLLQENTGELFF. CDR3 DNA: TGTGCCAGCAGTTTGTTGCAGGAGAACACCGGGGAGCTGTTTTTT.

V is TRBV30 and J is TRBJ1-1; D is uncertain. Germline CDR1 and CDR2: GTSNPN and SVGIG (reference sequence). The CDR3 totals 18 residues. Trimming took 1 base from V and 0 from J, leaving 21 bases between them. The CDR3 sequence: CAWSGSGGIDSMNTEAFF. In DNA, the CDR3 is TGTGCCTGGAGTGGAAGTGGCGGAATCGATAGCATGAACACTGAAGCTTTCTTT.

This clonotype appeared many times. The V and J genes are TRBV11-2 and TRBJ2-7; 7 bases line up with TRBD1. The germline gives CDR1 SGHAT, CDR2 FQNNGV. The CDR3 has 13 residues. Trimming took 4 bases from V and 6 from J; bases not matched to a gene: 6. CDR3 sequence reads: CASSSIQGSEQYF. DNA for the CDR3: TGTGCCAGCAGCTCGATACAGGGGTCCGAGCAGTACTTC.

The table lists this clonotype with many counts. The chain employs TRBV5-1 and TRBJ1-1, with D possibly being TRBD1 (6 bases). CDR1 and CDR2 (germline): SGHRS, YFSETQ. The CDR3 runs 15 residues. V shed 7 bases and J shed 5 bases, with 21 bases lying between them. The CDR3 coding sequence is TGCGCCAGCGCAGCCCTACAGGGAGTCTGGACTGAAGCTTTCTTT. Protein: CASAALQGVWTEAFF.

This clonotype was observed a handful of times. V usage is TRBV29-1 and J usage is TRBJ2-2; D perhaps matches TRBD1 (5 bases). The germline gives CDR1 SQVTM, CDR2 ANQGSEA. The V and J ends lost 4 bases and 4 bases respectively, with 7 bases between them. CDR3 size: 12 residues. As DNA, the CDR3 is TGCAGCGTTGCGACAGCCACCGGGGAGCTGTTTTTT. Translated: CSVATATGELFF.

The V gene is TRBV9, the J gene TRBJ2-7; D is unclear. Germline V lookup: CDR1 SGDLS, CDR2 YYNGEE. The CDR3 is made up of 16 amino acids. V was cut by 2 bases and J by 2 bases, with 17 bases left in between. In DNA, the CDR3 is TGTGCCAGCAGCGTGGGTATTGTGCAAGAAACCTACGAGCAGTACTTC. The encoded protein is CASSVGIVQETYEQYF.

Ten or more counts support this clonotype. The chain carries TRBV2 and TRBJ2-7; no definite D call. Germline V gives CDR1 SNHLY, CDR2 FYNNEI. This CDR3 has 15 residues. Trimming took off 0 bases at V and 9 bases at J, with 18 bases between the two ends. CDR3 bases: TGTGCCAGCAGTGAAGCGCGCCAGCGTCAGCTGGGGCAGTACTTC. Translating gives CASSEARQRQLGQYF. Full variable domain (missing parts from reference TRBV2 and TRBJ2-7): EPEVTQTPSHQVTQMGQEVILRCVPISNHLYFYWYRQILGQKVEFLVSFYNNEISEKSEIFDDQFSVERPDGSNFTLKIRSTKLEDSAMYFCASSEARQRQLGQYFGPGTRLTVT.

This clonotype occurred many times. The chain couples TRBV2 to TRBJ2-1; D not certain. Trimming cost V 6 bases and J 0 bases, with 15 bases left between them. The CDR3 is made up of 16 amino acids. CDR1 SNHLY and CDR2 FYNNEI come from the germline V gene. The CDR3 protein is CASSQIIPSSYNEQFF. The CDR3 DNA reads as TGTGCCAGCAGCCAAATTATACCTAGCTCCTACAATGAGCAGTTCTTC. The full variable domain, in which reference TRBV2 and TRBJ2-1 provide the parts outside the CDR3, is EPEVTQTPSHQVTQMGQEVILRCVPISNHLYFYWYRQILGQKVEFLVSFYNNEISEKSEIFDDQFSVERPDGSNFTLKIRSTKLEDSAMYFCASSQIIPSSYNEQFFGPGTRLTVL.

This clonotype occurred once. One junction end does not reproduce the germline sequence, and a read error may be involved. The chain carries TRBV12-3 or TRBV12-4 and TRBJ1-1, with D possibly TRBD1 on 5 matching bases. The CDR3 contains 14 residues. The CDR3 nucleotides read TGTGCCAGCAGTTGGGGGACGGACTTGTCTGAAGCCTTCTTT. Translated: CASSWGTDLSEAFF.

The rearrangement joins TRBV25-1 to TRBJ2-7; D uncertain. The V and J ends lost 4 bases and 7 bases respectively, with 14 bases between them. This CDR3 has 13 residues. The germline CDR1 and CDR2 sequences are MGHDK and SYGVNS. This CDR3 is CASSGLVLMEQYF. In DNA, the CDR3 is TGTGCCAGCAGTGGGTTAGTCTTGATGGAGCAGTACTTC.

Many counts were recorded for this clonotype. The V call is TRBV7-3, the J call TRBJ2-5; D assignment may be TRBD1 or TRBD2 (5 bases each). Trimming removed 0 bases at V and 4 bases at J, with 18 bases between. The CDR3 is 17 residues long. The germline gives CDR1 SGHTA, CDR2 FQGTGA. CDR3 sequence: CASSLTGPGRGTETQYF. The DNA of the CDR3 is TGTGCCAGCAGCTTAACCGGTCCCGGAAGAGGGACAGAGACCCAGTACTTC.

Worth noting for this clonotype: Given a much more abundant clone one base away, this may be a read error. The CDR3: CASSLVQGPFYEQYF. CDR3 DNA: TGTGCCAGCAGCTTAGTCCAGGGGCCATTCTACGAGCAGTACTTC. The chain couples TRBV7-9 to TRBJ2-7, with a weak D call TRBD1 (6 bases). CDR1 is SEHNR, CDR2 FQNEAQ, per germline (reference sequence). The CDR3 loop spans 15 amino acids. V was pared by 1 base and J by 3 bases, with 13 bases between.